The clone carrying this TCR beta chain appeared once. The source of the sample is a study of blood T cell repertoires in COVID-19. Study information: There were acute and convalescent COVID-19 samples, and they came from the United States, Italy and Spain. PBMCs, B-cell-depleted T cells, or T cells were the source of the cDNA or gDNA that made up the material.

CDR3 size: 13 residues. Germline assignment: CDR1 MNHEY and CDR2 SVGAGI. The V and J ends lost 7 bases and 0 bases respectively, with 9 bases between them. Original processing notes: Estimates of nucleated cell counts were drawn from the amplification of reference gene primers. The table came from immunoSEQ multiplex PCR; TCRdb's copy has only in-frame clones and leaves some out. That table gives V, J and clone size, and the DNA gave D and trimming. The sample lists about 160,000 clones, 76% occurring once. Specimen: peripheral blood. The chain is built from TRBV6-5 and TRBJ1-1, with D hard to call. The receptor comes from a woman of 80 years or more with acute or convalescent COVID-19. CDR3 DNA: TGTGCCAGCAATATAAGAGTGAACACTGAAGCTTTCTTT. Translating it yields CASNIRVNTEAFF.